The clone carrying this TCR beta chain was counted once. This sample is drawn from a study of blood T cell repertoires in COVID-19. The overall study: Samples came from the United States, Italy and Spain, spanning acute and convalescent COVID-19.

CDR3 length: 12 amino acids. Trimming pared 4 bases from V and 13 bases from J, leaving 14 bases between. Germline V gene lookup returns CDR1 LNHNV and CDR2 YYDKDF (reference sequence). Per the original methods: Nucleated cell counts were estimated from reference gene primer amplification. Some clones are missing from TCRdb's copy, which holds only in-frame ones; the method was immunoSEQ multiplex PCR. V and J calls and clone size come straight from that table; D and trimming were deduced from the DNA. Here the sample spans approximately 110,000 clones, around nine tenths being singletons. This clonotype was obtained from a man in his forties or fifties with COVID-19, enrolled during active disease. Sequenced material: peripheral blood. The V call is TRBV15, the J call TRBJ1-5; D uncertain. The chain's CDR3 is CATSTNEGKQHF. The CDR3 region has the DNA TGTGCCACCAGCACGAATGAGGGCAAACAGCATTTT.